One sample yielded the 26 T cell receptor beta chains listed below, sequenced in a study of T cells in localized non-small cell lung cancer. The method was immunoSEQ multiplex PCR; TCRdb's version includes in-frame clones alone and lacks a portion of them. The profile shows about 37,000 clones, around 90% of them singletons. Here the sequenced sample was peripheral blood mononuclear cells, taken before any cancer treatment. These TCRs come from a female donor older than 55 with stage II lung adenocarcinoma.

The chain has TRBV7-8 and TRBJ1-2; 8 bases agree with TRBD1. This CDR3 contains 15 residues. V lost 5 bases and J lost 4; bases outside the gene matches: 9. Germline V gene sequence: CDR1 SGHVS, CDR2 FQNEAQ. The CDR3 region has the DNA TGTGCCAGCAGCCCCACGGACAGGGTCCCCTATGGCTACACCTTC. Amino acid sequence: CASSPTDRVPYGYTF. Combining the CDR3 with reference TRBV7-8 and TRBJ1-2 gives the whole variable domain GAGVSQSPRYKVAKRGQDVALRCDPISGHVSLFWYQQALGQGPEFLTYFQNEAQLDKSGLPSDRFFAERPEGSVSTLKIQRTQQEDSAVYLCASSPTDRVPYGYTFGSGTRLTVV.

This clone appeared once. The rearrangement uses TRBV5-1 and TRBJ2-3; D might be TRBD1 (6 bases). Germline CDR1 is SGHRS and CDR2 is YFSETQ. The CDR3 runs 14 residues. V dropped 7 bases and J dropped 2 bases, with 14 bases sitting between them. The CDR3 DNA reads TGCGCCAGCGCCAGGGGCGGTTCCACAGATACGCAGTATTTT. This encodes CASARGGSTDTQYF.

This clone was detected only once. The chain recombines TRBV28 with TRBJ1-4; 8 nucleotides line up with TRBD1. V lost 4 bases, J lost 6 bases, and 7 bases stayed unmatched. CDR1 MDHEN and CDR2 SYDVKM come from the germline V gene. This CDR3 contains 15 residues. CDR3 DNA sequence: TGTGCCAGCAGTTCCGCCGGACAGGGAGATGAAAAACTGTTTTTT. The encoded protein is CASSSAGQGDEKLFF.

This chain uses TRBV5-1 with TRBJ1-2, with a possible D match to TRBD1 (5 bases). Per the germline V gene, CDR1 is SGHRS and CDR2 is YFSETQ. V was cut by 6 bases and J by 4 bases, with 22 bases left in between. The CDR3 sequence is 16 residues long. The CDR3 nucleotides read TGCGCCAGCACCCTGGGCCACACAGGAGGCCTCTATGGCTACACCTTC. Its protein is CASTLGHTGGLYGYTF. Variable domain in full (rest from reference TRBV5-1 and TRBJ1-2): KAGVTQTPRYLIKTRGQQVTLSCSPISGHRSVSWYQQTPGQGLQFLFEYFSETQRNKGNFPGRFSGRQFSNSRSEMNVSTLELGDSALYLCASTLGHTGGLYGYTFGSGTRLTVV.

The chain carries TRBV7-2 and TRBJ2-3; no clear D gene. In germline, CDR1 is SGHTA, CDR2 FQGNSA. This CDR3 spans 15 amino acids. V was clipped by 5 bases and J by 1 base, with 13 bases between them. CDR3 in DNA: TGTGCCAGCAGCCCCTTTCCCCGGGGCACAGATACGCAGTATTTT. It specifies CASSPFPRGTDTQYF.

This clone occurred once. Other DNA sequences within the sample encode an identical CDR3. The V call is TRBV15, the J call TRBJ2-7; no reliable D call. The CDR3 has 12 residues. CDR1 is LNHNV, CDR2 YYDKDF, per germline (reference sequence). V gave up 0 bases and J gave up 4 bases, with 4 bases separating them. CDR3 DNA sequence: TGTGCCACCAGCAGAGACCGTTACGAGCAGTACTTC. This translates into CATSRDRYEQYF.

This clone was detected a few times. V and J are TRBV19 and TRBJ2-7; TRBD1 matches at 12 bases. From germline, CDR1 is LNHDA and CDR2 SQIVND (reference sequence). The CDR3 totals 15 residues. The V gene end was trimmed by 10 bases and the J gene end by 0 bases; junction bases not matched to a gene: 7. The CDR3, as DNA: TGTGCCACCCTTCCGGGACAGGGGGCCTCCTACGAGCAGTACTTC. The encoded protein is CATLPGQGASYEQYF.

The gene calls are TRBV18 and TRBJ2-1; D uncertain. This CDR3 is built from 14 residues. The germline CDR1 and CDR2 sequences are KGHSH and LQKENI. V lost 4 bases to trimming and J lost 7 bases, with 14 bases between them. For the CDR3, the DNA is TGTGCCAGCTCACGCGTCGGCAAACAGAATGAGCAGTTCTTC. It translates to CASSRVGKQNEQFF.

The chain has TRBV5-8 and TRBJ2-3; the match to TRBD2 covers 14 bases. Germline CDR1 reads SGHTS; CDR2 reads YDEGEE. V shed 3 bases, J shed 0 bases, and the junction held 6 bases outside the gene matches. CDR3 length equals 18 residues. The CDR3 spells CASSSGLAGGVSTDTQYF. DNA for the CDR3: TGTGCCAGCAGCTCTGGACTAGCGGGGGGCGTCAGCACAGATACGCAGTATTTT.

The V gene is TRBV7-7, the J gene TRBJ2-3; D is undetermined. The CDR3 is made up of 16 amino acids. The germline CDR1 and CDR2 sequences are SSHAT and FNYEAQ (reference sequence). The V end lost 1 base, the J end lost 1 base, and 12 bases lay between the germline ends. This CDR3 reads CASSLGGSRRTDTQYF. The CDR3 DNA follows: TGTGCCAGCAGCTTAGGGGGTAGCAGACGCACAGATACGCAGTATTTT.

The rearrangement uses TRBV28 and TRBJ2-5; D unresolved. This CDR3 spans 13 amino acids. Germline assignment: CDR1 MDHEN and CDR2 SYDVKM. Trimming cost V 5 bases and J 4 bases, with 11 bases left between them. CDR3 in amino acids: CASSPVLRETQYF. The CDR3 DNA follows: TGTGCCAGCAGTCCTGTCTTGCGAGAGACCCAGTACTTC.

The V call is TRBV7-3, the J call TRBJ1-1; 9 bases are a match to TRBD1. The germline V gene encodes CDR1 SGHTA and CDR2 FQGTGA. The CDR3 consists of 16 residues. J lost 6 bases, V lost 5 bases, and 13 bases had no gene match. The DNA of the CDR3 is TGTGCCAGCAGCCCAACCGCTGGGACAGGGATGGCTGAAGCTTTCTTT. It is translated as CASSPTAGTGMAEAFF.

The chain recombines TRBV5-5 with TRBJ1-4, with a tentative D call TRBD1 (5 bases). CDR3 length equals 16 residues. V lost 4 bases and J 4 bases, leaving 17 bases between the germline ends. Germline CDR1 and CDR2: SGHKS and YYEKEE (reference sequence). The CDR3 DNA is TGTGCCAGCAGCACACGTAAGGGGCAGGTTAATGAAAAACTGTTTTTT. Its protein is CASSTRKGQVNEKLFF. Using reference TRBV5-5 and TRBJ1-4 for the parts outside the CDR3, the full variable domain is DAGVTQSPTHLIKTRGQQVTLRCSPISGHKSVSWYQQVLGQGPQFIFQYYEKEERGRGNFPDRFSARQFPNYSSELNVNALLLGDSALYLCASSTRKGQVNEKLFFGSGTQLSVL.

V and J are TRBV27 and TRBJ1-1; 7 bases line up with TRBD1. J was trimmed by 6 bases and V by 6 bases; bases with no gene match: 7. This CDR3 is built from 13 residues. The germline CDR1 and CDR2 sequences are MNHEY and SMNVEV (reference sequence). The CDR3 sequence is CASRPTGRPEAFF. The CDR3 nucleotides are TGTGCCAGCAGACCGACAGGGAGGCCTGAAGCTTTCTTT.

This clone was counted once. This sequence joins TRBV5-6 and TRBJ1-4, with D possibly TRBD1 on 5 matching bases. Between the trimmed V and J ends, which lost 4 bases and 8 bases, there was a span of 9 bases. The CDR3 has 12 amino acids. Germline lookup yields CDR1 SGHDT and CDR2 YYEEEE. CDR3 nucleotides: TGTGCCAGCAGCCTCGGGGGAGAAAAACTGTTTTTT. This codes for CASSLGGEKLFF. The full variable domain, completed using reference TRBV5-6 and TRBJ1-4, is DAGVTQSPTHLIKTRGQQVTLRCSPKSGHDTVSWYQQALGQGPQFIFQYYEEEERQRGNFPDRFSGHQFPNYSSELNVNALLLGDSALYLCASSLGGEKLFFGSGTQLSVL.

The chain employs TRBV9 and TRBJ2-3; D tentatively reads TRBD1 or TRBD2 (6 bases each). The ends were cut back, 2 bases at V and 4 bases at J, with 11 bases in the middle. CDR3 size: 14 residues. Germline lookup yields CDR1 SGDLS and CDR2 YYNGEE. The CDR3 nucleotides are TGTGCCAGCAGCGTCGGGGGCACTCCAGATACGCAGTATTTT. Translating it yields CASSVGGTPDTQYF.

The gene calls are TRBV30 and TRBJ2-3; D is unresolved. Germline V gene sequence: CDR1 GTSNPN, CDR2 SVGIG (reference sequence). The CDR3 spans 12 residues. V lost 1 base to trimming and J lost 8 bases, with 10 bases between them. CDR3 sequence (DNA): TGTGCCTGGAGTGCCCATGAGAGTACGCAGTATTTT. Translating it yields CAWSAHESTQYF.

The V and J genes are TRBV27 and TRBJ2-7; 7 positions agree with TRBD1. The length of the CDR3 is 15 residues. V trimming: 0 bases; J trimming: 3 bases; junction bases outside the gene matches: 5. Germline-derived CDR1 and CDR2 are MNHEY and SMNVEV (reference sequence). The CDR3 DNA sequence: TGTGCCAGCAGTTTATCAGGGGGCCCGAACTACGAGCAGTACTTC. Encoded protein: CASSLSGGPNYEQYF.

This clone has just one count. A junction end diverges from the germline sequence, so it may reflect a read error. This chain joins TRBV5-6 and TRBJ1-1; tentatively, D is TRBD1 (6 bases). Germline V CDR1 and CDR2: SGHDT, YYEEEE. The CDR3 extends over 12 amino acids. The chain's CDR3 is CASSLTGRGAIF. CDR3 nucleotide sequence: TGTGCCAGCAGCTTAACAGGGCGGGGGGCGATTTTT.

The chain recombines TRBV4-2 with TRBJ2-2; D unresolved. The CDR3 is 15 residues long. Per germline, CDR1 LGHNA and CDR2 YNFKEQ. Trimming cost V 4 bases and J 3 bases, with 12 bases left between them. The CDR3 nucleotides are TGTGCCAGCAGCCCCATGACTGGGGACACCGGGGAGCTGTTTTTT. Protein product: CASSPMTGDTGELFF.

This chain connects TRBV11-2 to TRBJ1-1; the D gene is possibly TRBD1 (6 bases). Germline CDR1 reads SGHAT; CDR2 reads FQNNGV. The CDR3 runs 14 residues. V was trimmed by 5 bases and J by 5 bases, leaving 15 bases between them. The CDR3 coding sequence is TGTGCCAGCAGCGACAATCCACAGGGAACTGAAGCTTTCTTT. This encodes CASSDNPQGTEAFF.

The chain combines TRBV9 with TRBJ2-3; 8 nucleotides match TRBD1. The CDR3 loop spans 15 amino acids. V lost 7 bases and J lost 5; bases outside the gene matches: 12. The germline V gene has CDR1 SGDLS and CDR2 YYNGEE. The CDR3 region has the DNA TGTGCCAGCGGTGCAAGAGGACAGGGAATAGATACGCAGTATTTT. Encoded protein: CASGARGQGIDTQYF.

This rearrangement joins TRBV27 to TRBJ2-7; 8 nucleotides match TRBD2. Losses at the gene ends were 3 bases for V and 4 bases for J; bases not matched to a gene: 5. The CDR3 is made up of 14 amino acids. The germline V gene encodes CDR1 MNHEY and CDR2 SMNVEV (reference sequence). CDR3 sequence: CASSFASGGYEQYF. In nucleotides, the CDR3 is TGTGCCAGCAGTTTCGCCAGCGGGGGTTACGAGCAGTACTTC.

The CDR3 nucleotides read TGTGCCATCAGTGAGTTTAGCGGAGAGACCCAGTACTTC. Amino acid sequence: CAISEFSGETQYF. This chain connects TRBV10-3 to TRBJ2-5, with a tentative D call TRBD2 (6 bases). Trimming pared 1 base from V and 4 bases from J, leaving 7 bases between. Germline CDR1 and CDR2: ENHRY and SYGVKD. This CDR3 is built from 13 residues.

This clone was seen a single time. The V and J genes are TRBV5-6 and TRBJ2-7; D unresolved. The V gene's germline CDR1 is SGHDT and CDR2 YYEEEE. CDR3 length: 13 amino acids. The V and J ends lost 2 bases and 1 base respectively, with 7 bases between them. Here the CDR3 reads CASSFTDSYEQYF. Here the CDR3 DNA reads TGTGCCAGCAGCTTTACAGATTCCTACGAGCAGTACTTC.

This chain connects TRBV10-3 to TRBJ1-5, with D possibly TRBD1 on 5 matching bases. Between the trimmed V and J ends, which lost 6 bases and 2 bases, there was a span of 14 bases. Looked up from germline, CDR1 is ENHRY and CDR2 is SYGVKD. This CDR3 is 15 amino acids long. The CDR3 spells CAISPDSGGNQPQHF. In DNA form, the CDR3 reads TGTGCCATCAGCCCCGACAGTGGGGGCAATCAGCCCCAGCATTTT.